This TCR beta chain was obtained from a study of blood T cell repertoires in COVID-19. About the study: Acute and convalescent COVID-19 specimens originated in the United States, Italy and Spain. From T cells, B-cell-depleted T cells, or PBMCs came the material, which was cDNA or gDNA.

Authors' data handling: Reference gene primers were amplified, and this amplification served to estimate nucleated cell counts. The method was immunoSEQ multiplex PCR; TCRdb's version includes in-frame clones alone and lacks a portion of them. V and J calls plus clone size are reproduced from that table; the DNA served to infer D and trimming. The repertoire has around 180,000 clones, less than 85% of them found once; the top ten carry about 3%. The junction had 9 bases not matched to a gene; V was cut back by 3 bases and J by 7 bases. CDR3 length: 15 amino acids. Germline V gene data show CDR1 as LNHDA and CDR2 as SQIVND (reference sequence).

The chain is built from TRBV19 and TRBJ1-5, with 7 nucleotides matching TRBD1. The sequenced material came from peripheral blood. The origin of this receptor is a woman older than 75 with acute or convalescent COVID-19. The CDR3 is CASSIGQVGIQPQHF. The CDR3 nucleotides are TGTGCCAGTAGTATCGGACAGGTGGGTATCCAGCCCCAGCATTTT.